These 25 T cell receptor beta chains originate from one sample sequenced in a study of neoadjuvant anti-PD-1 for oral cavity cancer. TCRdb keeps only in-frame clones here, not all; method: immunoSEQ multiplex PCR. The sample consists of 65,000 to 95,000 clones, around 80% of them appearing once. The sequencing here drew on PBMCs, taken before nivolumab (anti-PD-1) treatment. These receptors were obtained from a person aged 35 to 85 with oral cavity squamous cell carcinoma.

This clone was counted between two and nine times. CDR3 amino acids: CASSQDGGQGETQYF. In nucleotides, the CDR3 is TGTGCCAGCAGCCAAGACGGGGGACAGGGCGAGACCCAGTACTTC. The chain couples TRBV4-2 to TRBJ2-5; 9 bases match TRBD1. The CDR3 sequence is 15 residues long. V shed 0 bases, J shed 5 bases, and the junction held 4 bases outside the gene matches. Per germline, CDR1 LGHNA and CDR2 YNFKEQ.

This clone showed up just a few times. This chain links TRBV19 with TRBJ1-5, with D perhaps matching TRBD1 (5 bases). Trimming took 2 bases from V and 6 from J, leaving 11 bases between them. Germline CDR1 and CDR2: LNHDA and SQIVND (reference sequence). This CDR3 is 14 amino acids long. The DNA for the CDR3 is TGTGCCAGTAGTATAACCGGGGCCGGTCAGCCCCAGCATTTT. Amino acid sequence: CASSITGAGQPQHF.

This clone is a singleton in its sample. CDR3 coding DNA: TGTGCCAGCAGCTTAAAGGGTAGCGGGGACCCATACAATGAGCAGTTCTTC. Translation gives CASSLKGSGDPYNEQFF. This chain links TRBV7-3 with TRBJ2-1; 8 nucleotides align to TRBD2. J lost 4 bases, V lost 1 base, and 9 bases had no gene match. The CDR3 has 17 residues. CDR1 and CDR2 (germline): SGHTA, FQGTGA. Full variable domain (missing parts from reference TRBV7-3 and TRBJ2-1): GAGVSQTPSNKVTEKGKYVELRCDPISGHTALYWYRQSLGQGPEFLIYFQGTGAADDSGLPNDRFFAVRPEGSVSTLKIQRTERGDSAVYLCASSLKGSGDPYNEQFFGPGTRLTVL.

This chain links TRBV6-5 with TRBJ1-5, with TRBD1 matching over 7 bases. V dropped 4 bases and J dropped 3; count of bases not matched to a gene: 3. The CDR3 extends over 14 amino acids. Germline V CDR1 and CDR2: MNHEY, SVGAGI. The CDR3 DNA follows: TGTGCCAGCAGTTTGGACAGGACCAATCAGCCCCAGCATTTT. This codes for CASSLDRTNQPQHF.

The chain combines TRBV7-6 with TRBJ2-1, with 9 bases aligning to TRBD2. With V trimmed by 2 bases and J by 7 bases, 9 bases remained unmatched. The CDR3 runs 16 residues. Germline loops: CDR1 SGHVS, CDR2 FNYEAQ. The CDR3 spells CASSLQSAGGPNEQFF. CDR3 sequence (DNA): TGTGCCAGCAGCTTACAGAGTGCGGGAGGGCCGAATGAGCAGTTCTTC.

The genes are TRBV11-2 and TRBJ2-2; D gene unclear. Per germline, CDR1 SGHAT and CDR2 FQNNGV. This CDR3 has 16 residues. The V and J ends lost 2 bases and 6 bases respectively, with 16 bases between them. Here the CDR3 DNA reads TGTGCCAGCAGCTTAAAGGCAGGAACGATCGCCGGGGAGCTGTTTTTT. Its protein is CASSLKAGTIAGELFF.

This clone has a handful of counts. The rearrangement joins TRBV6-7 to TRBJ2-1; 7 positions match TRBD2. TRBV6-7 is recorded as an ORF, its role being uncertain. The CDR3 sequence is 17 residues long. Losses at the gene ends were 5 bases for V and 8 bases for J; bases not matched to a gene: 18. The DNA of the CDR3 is TGTGCCAGCAGTACCCCCCCCACAGCGGGATCTATCCATGAGCAGTTCTTC. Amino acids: CASSTPPTAGSIHEQFF.

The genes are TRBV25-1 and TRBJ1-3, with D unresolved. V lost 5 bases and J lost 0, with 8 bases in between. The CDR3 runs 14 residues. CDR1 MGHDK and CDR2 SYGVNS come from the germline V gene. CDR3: CASSPTSSGNTIYF. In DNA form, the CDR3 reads TGTGCCAGCAGTCCTACCTCCTCTGGAAACACCATATATTTT.

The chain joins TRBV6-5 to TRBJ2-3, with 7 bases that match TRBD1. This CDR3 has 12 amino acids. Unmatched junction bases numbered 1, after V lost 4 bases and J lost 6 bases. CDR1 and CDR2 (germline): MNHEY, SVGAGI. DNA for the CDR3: TGTGCCAGCAGTTCCAGGGGGGATACGCAGTATTTT. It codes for CASSSRGDTQYF.

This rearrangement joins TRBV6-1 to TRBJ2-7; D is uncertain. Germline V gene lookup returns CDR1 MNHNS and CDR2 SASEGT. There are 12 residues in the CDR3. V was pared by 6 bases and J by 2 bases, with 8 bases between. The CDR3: CASRDPTYEQYF. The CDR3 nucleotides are TGTGCCAGCAGGGATCCTACCTACGAGCAGTACTTC.

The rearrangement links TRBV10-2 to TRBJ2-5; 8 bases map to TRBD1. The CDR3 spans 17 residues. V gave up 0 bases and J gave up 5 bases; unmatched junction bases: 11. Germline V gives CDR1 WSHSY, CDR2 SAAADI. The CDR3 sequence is CASSESIGQGTKETQYF. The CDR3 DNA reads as TGCGCCAGCAGTGAGTCGATTGGACAGGGAACGAAGGAGACCCAGTACTTC.

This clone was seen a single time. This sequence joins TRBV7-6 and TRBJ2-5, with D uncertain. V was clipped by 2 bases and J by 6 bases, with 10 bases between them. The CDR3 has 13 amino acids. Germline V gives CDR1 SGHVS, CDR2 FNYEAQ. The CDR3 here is CASSLLSEKTQYF. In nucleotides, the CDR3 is TGTGCCAGCAGCTTACTGTCTGAGAAGACCCAGTACTTC. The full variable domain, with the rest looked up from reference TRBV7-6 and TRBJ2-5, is GAGVSQSPRYKVTKRGQDVALRCDPISGHVSLYWYRQALGQGPEFLTYFNYEAQQDKSGLPNDRFSAERPEGSISTLTIQRTEQRDSAMYRCASSLLSEKTQYFGPGTRLLVL.

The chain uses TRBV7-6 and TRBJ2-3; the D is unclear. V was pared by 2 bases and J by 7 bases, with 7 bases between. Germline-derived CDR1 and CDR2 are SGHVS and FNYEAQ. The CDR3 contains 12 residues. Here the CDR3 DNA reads TGTGCCAGCAGCTTAACCGCCCATACGCAGTATTTT. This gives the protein CASSLTAHTQYF. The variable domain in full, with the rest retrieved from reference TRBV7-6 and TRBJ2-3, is GAGVSQSPRYKVTKRGQDVALRCDPISGHVSLYWYRQALGQGPEFLTYFNYEAQQDKSGLPNDRFSAERPEGSISTLTIQRTEQRDSAMYRCASSLTAHTQYFGPGTRLTVL.

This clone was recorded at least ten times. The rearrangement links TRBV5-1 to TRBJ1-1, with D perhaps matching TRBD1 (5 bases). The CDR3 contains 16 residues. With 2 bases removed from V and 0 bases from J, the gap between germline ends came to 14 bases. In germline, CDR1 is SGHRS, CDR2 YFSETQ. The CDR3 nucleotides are TGCGCCAGCAGCTTCTACGACAGTTCCATGAACACTGAAGCTTTCTTT. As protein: CASSFYDSSMNTEAFF.

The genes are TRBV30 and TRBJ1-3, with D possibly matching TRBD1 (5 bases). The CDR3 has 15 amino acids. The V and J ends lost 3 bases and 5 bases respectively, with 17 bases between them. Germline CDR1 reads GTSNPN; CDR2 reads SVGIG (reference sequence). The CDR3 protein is CAWRLGAGGRNTIYF. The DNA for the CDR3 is TGTGCCTGGAGGCTAGGGGCCGGTGGTAGAAACACCATATATTTT.

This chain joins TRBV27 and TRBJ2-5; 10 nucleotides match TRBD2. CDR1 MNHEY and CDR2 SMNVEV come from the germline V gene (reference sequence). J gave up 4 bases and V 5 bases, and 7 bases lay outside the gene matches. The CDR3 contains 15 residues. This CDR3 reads CASSPRTSGGETQYF. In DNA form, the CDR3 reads TGTGCCAGCAGTCCACGGACTAGCGGAGGAGAGACCCAGTACTTC.

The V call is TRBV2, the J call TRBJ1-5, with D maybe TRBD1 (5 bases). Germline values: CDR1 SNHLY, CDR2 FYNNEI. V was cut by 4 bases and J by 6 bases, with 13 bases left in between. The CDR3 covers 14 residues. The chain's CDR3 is CASSVEGLSQPQHF. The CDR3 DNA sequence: TGTGCCAGCAGTGTGGAGGGGCTAAGTCAGCCCCAGCATTTT.

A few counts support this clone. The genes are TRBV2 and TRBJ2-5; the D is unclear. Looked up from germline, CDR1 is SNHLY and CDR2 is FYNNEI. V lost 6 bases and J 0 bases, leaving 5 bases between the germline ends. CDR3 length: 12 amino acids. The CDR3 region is CASSWDQETQYF. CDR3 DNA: TGTGCCAGCAGCTGGGACCAAGAGACCCAGTACTTC.

The CDR3 sequence is CASSDTRRGQETQYF. CDR3 nucleotide sequence: TGCGCCAGCAGTGACACGAGACGGGGCCAAGAGACCCAGTACTTC. The chain has TRBV10-1 and TRBJ2-5, with TRBD2 as a possible D gene (5 bases). V lost 3 bases, J lost 1 base, and 12 bases lay in between. The CDR3 runs to 15 residues. Germline V lookup: CDR1 WNHNN, CDR2 SYGVQD (reference sequence).

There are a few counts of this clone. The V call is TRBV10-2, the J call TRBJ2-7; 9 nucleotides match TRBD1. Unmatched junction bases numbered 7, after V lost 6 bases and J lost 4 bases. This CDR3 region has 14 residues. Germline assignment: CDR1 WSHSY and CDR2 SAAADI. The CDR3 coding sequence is TGCGCCAGCAGACCAGGACAGGGGACTTACGAGCAGTACTTC. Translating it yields CASRPGQGTYEQYF.

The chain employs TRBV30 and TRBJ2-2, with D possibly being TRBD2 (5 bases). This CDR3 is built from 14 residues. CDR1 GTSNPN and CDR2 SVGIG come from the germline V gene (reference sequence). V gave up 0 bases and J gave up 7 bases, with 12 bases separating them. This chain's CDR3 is CAWSVQRAGGELFF. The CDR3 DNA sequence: TGTGCCTGGAGTGTACAGAGGGCTGGCGGGGAGCTGTTTTTT.

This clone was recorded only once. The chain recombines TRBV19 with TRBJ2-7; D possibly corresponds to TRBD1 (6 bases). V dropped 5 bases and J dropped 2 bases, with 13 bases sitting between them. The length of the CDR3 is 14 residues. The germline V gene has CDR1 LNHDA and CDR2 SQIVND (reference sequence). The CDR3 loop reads CASSPAQGTYEQYF. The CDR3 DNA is TGTGCCAGTAGTCCGGCACAGGGTACCTACGAGCAGTACTTC.

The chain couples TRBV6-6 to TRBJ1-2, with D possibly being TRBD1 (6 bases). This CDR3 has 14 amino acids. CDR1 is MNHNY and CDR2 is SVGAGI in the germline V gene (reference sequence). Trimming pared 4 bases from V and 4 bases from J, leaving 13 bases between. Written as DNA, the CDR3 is TGTGCCAGCAGTTCCGCAGGGGCGGGCTATGGCTACACCTTC. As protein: CASSSAGAGYGYTF.

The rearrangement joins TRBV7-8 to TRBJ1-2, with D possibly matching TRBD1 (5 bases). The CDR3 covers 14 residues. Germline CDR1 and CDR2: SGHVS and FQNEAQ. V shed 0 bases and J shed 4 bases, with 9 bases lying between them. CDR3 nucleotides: TGTGCCAGCAGCTTAGCCCCAGGGTCCTATGGCTACACCTTC. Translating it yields CASSLAPGSYGYTF.

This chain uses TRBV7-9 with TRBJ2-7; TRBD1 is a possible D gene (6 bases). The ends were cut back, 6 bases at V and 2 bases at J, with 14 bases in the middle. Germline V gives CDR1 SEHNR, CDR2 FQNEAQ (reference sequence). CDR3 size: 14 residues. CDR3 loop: CASSSSGVTYEQYF. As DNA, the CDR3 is TGTGCCAGCAGTTCGTCAGGGGTAACCTACGAGCAGTACTTC. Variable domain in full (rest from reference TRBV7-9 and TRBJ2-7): DTGVSQNPRHKITKRGQNVTFRCDPISEHNRLYWYRQTLGQGPEFLTYFQNEAQLEKSRLLSDRFSAERPKGSFSTLEIQRTEQGDSAMYLCASSSSGVTYEQYFGPGTRLTVT.